Following are 15 T cell receptor beta chains from one sample sequenced in a study of blood T cell repertoires in COVID-19. Method: immunoSEQ multiplex PCR; TCRdb's copy keeps in-frame clones and lacks some. The table has around 180,000 clones, approximately 91% seen once; the top ten hold 2.1%. Specimen: peripheral blood. The receptors here all came from a man between 65 and 85 years old with active or convalescent COVID-19.

The chain employs TRBV18 and TRBJ2-1, with 7 bases that match TRBD2. The germline V gene encodes CDR1 KGHSH and CDR2 LQKENI. The CDR3 length is 16 residues. V was pared by 4 bases and J by 6 bases, with 12 bases of the junction left unmatched. The CDR3 protein is CASSQIGGSAGNEQFF. The CDR3 DNA reads TGTGCCAGCTCACAAATTGGCGGGAGCGCGGGCAATGAGCAGTTCTTC. Drawing the rest from reference TRBV18 and TRBJ2-1, the complete variable domain is NAGVMQNPRHLVRRRGQEARLRCSPMKGHSHVYWYRQLPEEGLKFMVYLQKENIIDESGMPKERFSAEFPKEGPSILRIQQVVRGDSAAYFCASSQIGGSAGNEQFFGPGTRLTVL.

This clone has a single count. The CDR3 sequence: CASSGGLAGGTETQYF. The CDR3 DNA sequence: TGTGCCAGCAGCGGCGGACTAGCGGGAGGAACGGAGACCCAGTACTTC. The chain carries TRBV5-8 and TRBJ2-5, with 14 bases matching TRBD2. Germline-derived CDR1 and CDR2 are SGHTS and YDEGEE. The length of the CDR3 is 16 residues. V gave up 4 bases and J gave up 5 bases; unmatched junction bases: 7.

The V gene is TRBV3-1 (or the pseudogene TRBV3-2), the J gene TRBJ1-6; TRBD1 is a possible D gene (5 bases). CDR3 length: 15 amino acids. Germline V CDR1 and CDR2: LGHDT, YNNKEL (reference sequence). Between the trimmed V and J ends, which lost 2 bases and 0 bases, there was a span of 5 bases. The CDR3 DNA reads TGTGCCAGCAGCCAACAGGGCTCCTATAATTCACCCCTCCACTTT. Its translation: CASSQQGSYNSPLHF.

The chain carries TRBV5-1 and TRBJ2-7, with TRBD1 identical over 9 bases. The ends lost 0 bases at V and 4 bases at J; junction bases unmatched: 11. Per germline, CDR1 SGHRS and CDR2 YFSETQ. The CDR3 has 17 residues. CDR3 coding DNA: TGCGCCAGCAGCTTGGCCCAGGTACAGGGGGCGTGGTACGAGCAGTACTTC. Its translation is CASSLAQVQGAWYEQYF.

The rearrangement uses TRBV20-1 and TRBJ2-3; D not certain. The CDR3 contains 11 residues. V gave up 3 bases and J gave up 6 bases, with 7 bases separating them. Germline-derived CDR1 and CDR2 are DFQATT and SNEGSKA (reference sequence). The DNA for the CDR3 is TGCAGTGCTAGGCACAAGGATACGCAGTATTTT. Translated: CSARHKDTQYF.

The rearrangement joins TRBV3-1 (or the pseudogene TRBV3-2) to TRBJ1-3; TRBD1 agrees at 7 bases. This CDR3 contains 20 residues. Germline trimming cut 4 bases from V and 6 bases from J; bases unmatched to any gene: 24. CDR1 is LGHDT and CDR2 is YNNKEL in the germline V gene (reference sequence). CDR3 in DNA: TGTGCCAGCAGCCCTTCCTTGGGCATTGGTACAGGGGAGAGGGCAAACACCATATATTTT. Amino acids: CASSPSLGIGTGERANTIYF.

V usage is TRBV28 and J usage is TRBJ1-1; TRBD1 might be the D (6 bases). This CDR3 region has 16 residues. Trimming cost V 5 bases and J 0 bases, with 16 bases left between them. The germline gives CDR1 MDHEN, CDR2 SYDVKM. DNA of the CDR3: TGTGCCAGCAGTCCCCCTAGGGGGGGCCTGAACACTGAAGCTTTCTTT. This translates into CASSPPRGGLNTEAFF.

V is TRBV24-1 and J is TRBJ1-3; no definite D call. This CDR3 is 18 amino acids long. The germline V and J ends were trimmed by 3 bases and 0 bases, with 17 bases remaining between them. Germline assignment: CDR1 KGHDR and CDR2 SFDVKD. CDR3 region: CATSDTASTIFSGNTIYF. DNA for the CDR3: TGTGCCACCAGTGATACTGCCTCGACTATATTCTCTGGAAACACCATATATTTT.

The V and J genes are TRBV28 and TRBJ2-7; the D gene is possibly TRBD2 (5 bases). The CDR3 spans 13 residues. The V and J ends lost 5 bases and 3 bases respectively, with 11 bases between them. In germline, CDR1 is MDHEN, CDR2 SYDVKM. For the CDR3, the DNA is TGTGCCAGCAGTCTCCTCCGGGACTACGAGCAGTACTTC. This translates into CASSLLRDYEQYF.

V usage is TRBV28 and J usage is TRBJ1-5; 8 positions agree with TRBD1. This CDR3 has 17 amino acids. The V segment lost 2 bases and the J segment 1 base; nucleotides outside the gene matches: 7. The V gene's germline CDR1 is MDHEN and CDR2 SYDVKM. The CDR3 is CASSLPQGAGSNQPQHF. The CDR3 nucleotides are TGTGCCAGCAGTTTACCTCAGGGGGCAGGGAGCAATCAGCCCCAGCATTTT.

V is TRBV19 and J is TRBJ2-5; TRBD2 might be the D (5 bases). Trimming removed 7 bases from V and 10 bases from J, with 19 bases in between. The CDR3 is 13 amino acids. Per germline, CDR1 LNHDA and CDR2 SQIVND (reference sequence). CDR3 sequence (DNA): TGTGCCAGTAAAAACCGTCCCTCGGGGAGCCAGTACTTC. Protein product: CASKNRPSGSQYF.

V and J are TRBV29-1 and TRBJ1-2, with a weak D call TRBD1 (5 bases). Germline V gene sequence: CDR1 SQVTM, CDR2 ANQGSEA. The CDR3 spans 12 residues. Trimming pared 3 bases from V and 4 bases from J, leaving 9 bases between. The CDR3 bases are TGCAGCGTTGACCGGGGGGTCTATGGCTACACCTTC. This encodes CSVDRGVYGYTF.

The CDR3 DNA reads as TGTGCCAGCAGTGGGGAGCATACGAGTCAGCCCCAGCATTTT. Residues: CASSGEHTSQPQHF. V is TRBV6-4 and J is TRBJ1-5; no firm D call. This CDR3 has 14 amino acids. Germline V CDR1 and CDR2: MRHNA, SNTAGT. V shed 4 bases and J shed 6 bases, with 13 bases lying between them.

The chain is built from TRBV11-2 and TRBJ1-3; 7 positions agree with TRBD1. The CDR3 length is 16 residues. In germline, CDR1 is SGHAT, CDR2 FQNNGV. V lost 1 base, J lost 4 bases, and 7 bases stayed unmatched. CDR3 amino acids: CASSLAIGTAGNTIYF. CDR3 coding DNA: TGTGCCAGCAGCTTAGCGATAGGGACAGCGGGAAACACCATATATTTT.

V is TRBV2 and J is TRBJ2-7; 8 bases fit TRBD1. The CDR3 is 14 amino acids. CDR1 SNHLY and CDR2 FYNNEI come from the germline V gene. Trimming took 4 bases from V and 4 from J; bases not matched to a gene: 6. The DNA of the CDR3 is TGTGCCAGCAGTGGGACAGGGTCGGTTTACGAGCAGTACTTC. Translating it yields CASSGTGSVYEQYF.